The 14 T cell receptor beta chains below were found in one sample sequenced in a study of T cells in Graves' hyperthyroidism and ophthalmopathy (dated by TCRdb to the late 2010s). Library preparation was by multiplex PCR. Sequenced using an Illumina HiSeq 2000. The TCR beta CDR3 regions were amplified from RNA transcripts. The TCR CDR3 was subjected to a first round of RT-PCR using the HTBI primer set and the Qiagen OneStep RT-PCR kit. TCRdb reanalyzed the raw reads on its own, using fastp at Q25 for trimming and MiXCR for clone calling, and kept in-frame beta chains. A single entry per CDR3 protein holds the most common genes and DNA from its merged rows. The sample has 600,000 to 750,000 distinct CDR3 sequences on record, approximately 15% of them singletons. Of the sample, 15% to 19% is held by the ten largest clones. The sequenced sample consisted of blood. Source of these receptors: a man in his fifties with Graves' hyperthyroidism.

This clonotype appeared many times. This rearrangement joins TRBV2 to TRBJ2-2; D may be TRBD1 (6 bases). Germline loops: CDR1 SNHLY, CDR2 FYNNEI. V gave up 6 bases and J gave up 5 bases, with 16 bases separating them. The CDR3 runs 15 residues. CDR3 region: CASRQGHSTTGELFF. The CDR3 DNA is TGTGCCAGCAGACAGGGCCATTCAACAACCGGGGAGCTGTTTTTT. Full variable domain (missing parts from reference TRBV2 and TRBJ2-2): EPEVTQTPSHQVTQMGQEVILRCVPISNHLYFYWYRQILGQKVEFLVSFYNNEISEKSEIFDDQFSVERPDGSNFTLKIRSTKLEDSAMYFCASRQGHSTTGELFFGEGSRLTVL.

In this sample, this clonotype turned up many times. This rearrangement joins TRBV2 to TRBJ2-5; 8 bases agree with TRBD1. Trimming cost V 0 bases and J 4 bases; bases outside gene matches: 10. The CDR3 is 17 residues long. Germline V gene lookup returns CDR1 SNHLY and CDR2 FYNNEI. CDR3 amino acids: CASSEAPTGVRGETQYF. In nucleotides, the CDR3 is TGTGCCAGCAGTGAAGCACCGACAGGGGTCAGGGGAGAGACCCAGTACTTC.

On this clonotype itself: A much bigger clone sits one base away, suggesting this may be a read error. The genes are TRBV25-1 and TRBJ2-5, with 9 bases lining up with TRBD1. There are 17 residues in the CDR3. Germline assignment: CDR1 MGHDK and CDR2 SYGVNS. Unmatched junction bases numbered 15, after V lost 3 bases and J lost 7 bases. DNA of the CDR3: TGTGCCAGCAGTGAGAACTCGGGACAGGGATTTGCAGGGACCCAGTACTTC. This translates into CASSENSGQGFAGTQYF.

The chain links TRBV13 to TRBJ2-7; the D gene is possibly TRBD2 (7 bases). CDR3 size: 17 residues. V was shortened by 5 bases and J by 2 bases, with 22 bases between the two germline ends. The V gene's germline CDR1 is PRHDT and CDR2 FYEKMQ (reference sequence). The DNA for the CDR3 is TGTGCCAGCAGCCAAGAAGGGGGGGCTGTACCCACCTACGAGCAGTACTTC. Protein product: CASSQEGGAVPTYEQYF.

This clonotype was counted at least ten times. This chain uses TRBV20-1 with TRBJ2-1; 10 bases match TRBD2. Looked up from germline, CDR1 is DFQATT and CDR2 is SNEGSKA (reference sequence). This CDR3 comprises 16 residues. With V trimmed by 0 bases and J by 2 bases, 4 bases remained unmatched. CDR3 bases: TGCAGTGCTAGAGATTCAAGCGGGAGGGCCTACAATGAGCAGTTCTTC. Translated, it gives CSARDSSGRAYNEQFF.

The chain couples TRBV25-1 to TRBJ1-1, with a weak D call TRBD1 (5 bases). CDR1 is MGHDK and CDR2 is SYGVNS in the germline V gene. The V end was cut by 4 bases, the J end by 8 bases, with 14 bases between. The CDR3 is 13 residues long. The CDR3 DNA follows: TGTGCCAGCAGTGTAGGGGTCCTCCGAGAAGCTTTCTTT. This sequence encodes CASSVGVLREAFF.

The CDR3 is CASSIGGARTEAFF. CDR3 nucleotides: TGTGCCAGTAGTATCGGGGGGGCGCGAACTGAAGCTTTCTTT. J is TRBJ1-1 and V is TRBV19; D might be TRBD1 (6 bases). V was trimmed by 3 bases and J by 5 bases, leaving 13 bases between them. From germline, CDR1 is LNHDA and CDR2 SQIVND (reference sequence). The CDR3 has 14 residues.

This clonotype has ten or more counts. The rearrangement links TRBV28 to TRBJ2-5; tentatively, D is TRBD1 or TRBD2 (5 bases each). The CDR3 contains 18 residues. Trimming pared 4 bases from V and 3 bases from J, leaving 24 bases between. Germline CDR1 reads MDHEN; CDR2 reads SYDVKM. This CDR3 is CASSSRIPDGTNEETQYF. The CDR3, as DNA: TGTGCCAGCAGTTCCAGAATACCCGATGGGACCAATGAAGAGACCCAGTACTTC.

This clonotype was seen at least ten times. V gene TRBV20-1 combines with J gene TRBJ2-3, with D uncertain. Germline CDR1 is DFQATT and CDR2 is SNEGSKA (reference sequence). The CDR3 length is 12 residues. The ends were cut back, 2 bases at V and 3 bases at J, with 6 bases in the middle. The CDR3 loop is CSARYMTDTQYF. Here the CDR3 DNA reads TGCAGTGCTAGATACATGACAGATACGCAGTATTTT.

The chain uses TRBV29-1 and TRBJ2-1; 8 bases align to TRBD2. Germline CDR1 reads SQVTM; CDR2 reads ANQGSEA. V shed 1 base and J 1 base; nucleotides not matched to a gene: 15. This CDR3 has 19 residues. CDR3 nucleotides: TGCAGCGTTGAAGTCAGCACCAGCGGGAGAGCCAGGTCCTACAATGAGCAGTTCTTC. This gives the protein CSVEVSTSGRARSYNEQFF.

J is TRBJ2-7 and V is TRBV6-1, with TRBD2 matching over 11 bases. Germline V gene data show CDR1 as MNHNS and CDR2 as SASEGT. The CDR3 sequence is 15 residues long. V was clipped by 9 bases and J by 2 bases; unmatched bases: 9. This CDR3 reads CARKTGTSGTYEQYF. In DNA form, the CDR3 reads TGTGCCAGAAAGACCGGGACTAGCGGAACCTACGAGCAGTACTTC.

This clonotype was seen only a few times. This chain links TRBV19 with TRBJ2-7, with 7 bases fitting TRBD1. Germline loops: CDR1 LNHDA, CDR2 SQIVND (reference sequence). This CDR3 has 13 amino acids. With 7 bases clipped from V and 3 bases from J, the junction kept 6 bases outside the gene matches. The CDR3 region is CASKGTAVYEQYF. The CDR3 DNA is TGTGCCAGTAAGGGGACAGCCGTCTACGAGCAGTACTTC.

In this sample, this clonotype turned up many times. The J gene is TRBJ2-7, the V gene TRBV28; D remains unclear. Trimming took 2 bases from V and 2 from J, leaving 19 bases between them. CDR3 size: 17 residues. Germline V gene data show CDR1 as MDHEN and CDR2 as SYDVKM. The CDR3 loop reads CASSLGQYKPRTYEQYF. CDR3 in DNA: TGTGCCAGCAGTTTAGGCCAATACAAGCCACGCACCTACGAGCAGTACTTC.

This clonotype has just a few counts. V and J are TRBV10-3 and TRBJ1-2, with D uncertain. The length of the CDR3 is 12 residues. The germline V gene has CDR1 ENHRY and CDR2 SYGVKD. V lost 9 bases, J lost 3 bases, and 11 bases lay in between. The CDR3 DNA sequence: TGTGCCATTTCAGTGGAGGACTATGGCTACACCTTC. It encodes CAISVEDYGYTF.